A selection of T cell receptor beta chains follows, all from one sample in a study of blood T cell repertoires in COVID-19. Produced via immunoSEQ multiplex PCR; TCRdb's table is partial and in-frame only. The table includes some 160,000 clones, roughly 80% detected once. Sample: peripheral blood. These receptors all come from a man in his forties or fifties with active or convalescent COVID-19. Each CDR3 is given with its conserved first and last residue. Fields, in order: clone size, V gene, D gene, J gene, CDR3 DNA, CDR3 protein. A D gene is named only where the DNA matches it firmly. For some rows the clone size is stated as once, few or many, or as a class when expanded; others skip it.

clone size: -; V gene: TRBV30; D gene: TRBD2; J gene: TRBJ2-1; CDR3 DNA: TGTGCCTCGCGGTCTAGCGGGAGAAACAATGAGCAGTTCTTC; CDR3 protein: CASRSSGRNNEQFF
clone size: once; V gene: TRBV4-2; D gene: TRBD2; J gene: TRBJ2-7; CDR3 DNA: TGTGCCAGCAGCCAAGTGGAGGGACTAGCCTACGAGCAGTACTTC; CDR3 protein: CASSQVEGLAYEQYF
clone size: once; V gene: TRBV28; D gene: TRBD2; J gene: TRBJ2-3; CDR3 DNA: TGTGCCAGCAGGCTAGCGGGGCTCACAGATACGCAGTATTTT; CDR3 protein: CASRLAGLTDTQYF
clone size: -; V gene: TRBV18; D gene: TRBD1; J gene: TRBJ2-4; CDR3 DNA: TGTGCCAGCTCACCCTCAGGGGGCAAAAACATTCAGTACTTC; CDR3 protein: CASSPSGGKNIQYF
clone size: -; V gene: TRBV10-3; D gene: -; J gene: TRBJ1-5; CDR3 DNA: TGTGCCATCAGTGACGGCAGGGCCAGGGGCAATCAGCCCCAGCATTTT; CDR3 protein: CAISDGRARGNQPQHF
clone size: -; V gene: TRBV27; D gene: -; J gene: TRBJ1-1; CDR3 DNA: TGTGCCAGCAGTTTCAGGGAGGGCACTGAAGCTTTCTTT; CDR3 protein: CASSFREGTEAFF
clone size: -; V gene: TRBV19; D gene: -; J gene: TRBJ1-5; CDR3 DNA: TGTGCCAGTATGCGCACGGTGTATAGCAATCAGCCCCAGCATTTT; CDR3 protein: CASMRTVYSNQPQHF
clone size: -; V gene: TRBV5-4; D gene: -; J gene: TRBJ1-4; CDR3 DNA: TGTGCCAGCAGCTGGAGTCCAGTCGAAAAACTGTTTTTT; CDR3 protein: CASSWSPVEKLFF
clone size: -; V gene: TRBV19; D gene: -; J gene: TRBJ1-2; CDR3 DNA: TGTGCCAGTAGTATTAAGGGAGGCTATGGCTACACCTTC; CDR3 protein: CASSIKGGYGYTF
clone size: -; V gene: TRBV5-1; D gene: -; J gene: TRBJ1-3; CDR3 DNA: TGCGCCAGCATGGAGCAGCCTACTGGAAACACCATATATTTT; CDR3 protein: CASMEQPTGNTIYF
clone size: once; V gene: TRBV21-1; D gene: -; J gene: TRBJ2-3; CDR3 DNA: TGTGCCAGCAGCAAAGGACCGGGGGATACGCAGTATTTT; CDR3 protein: CASSKGPGDTQYF
clone size: once; V gene: TRBV19; D gene: TRBD1; J gene: TRBJ1-1; CDR3 DNA: TGTGCCAGTAGTATACCGGGCAGGGGGGCTTTCTTT; CDR3 protein: CASSIPGRGAFF
clone size: once; V gene: TRBV5-1; D gene: -; J gene: TRBJ1-3; CDR3 DNA: TGCGCCAGCAGCTTGGCGCAGGGCTCTGGAAACACCATATATTTT; CDR3 protein: CASSLAQGSGNTIYF
clone size: -; V gene: TRBV7-2; D gene: TRBD2; J gene: TRBJ2-7; CDR3 DNA: TGTGCCAGCAGACCTCTAGCGGGAGGGCCCTACGAGCAGTACTTC; CDR3 protein: CASRPLAGGPYEQYF
clone size: few; V gene: TRBV28; D gene: -; J gene: TRBJ2-7; CDR3 DNA: TGTGCCAGCAGTTACAGTCAAACCGAGCAGTACTTC; CDR3 protein: CASSYSQTEQYF
clone size: few; V gene: TRBV5-4; D gene: TRBD1; J gene: TRBJ2-2; CDR3 DNA: TGTGCCAGCAGCAAAGACAGGGGAAGAGGGGAGCTGTTTTTT; CDR3 protein: CASSKDRGRGELFF
clone size: -; V gene: TRBV7-3; D gene: TRBD2; J gene: TRBJ2-3; CDR3 DNA: TGTGCCAGCAGCTCAAGACTAGCGGCAGATACGCAGTATTTT; CDR3 protein: CASSSRLAADTQYF
clone size: -; V gene: TRBV14; D gene: -; J gene: TRBJ2-7; CDR3 DNA: TGTGCCAGCAGCCACGATAACAGGGCCGGCGAGCAGTACTTC; CDR3 protein: CASSHDNRAGEQYF
clone size: -; V gene: TRBV18; D gene: -; J gene: TRBJ2-7; CDR3 DNA: TGTGCCAGCTCACCATCTAGCCCACGTTCTTCCTACGAGCAGTACTTC; CDR3 protein: CASSPSSPRSSYEQYF
clone size: -; V gene: TRBV12-2; D gene: -; J gene: TRBJ1-4; CDR3 DNA: TGTGCAAGTCGCTTAGCGTGCGTAGGACAGGCTAATGAAAAACTGTTTTTT; CDR3 protein: CASRLACVGQANEKLFF
clone size: few; V gene: TRBV24-1; D gene: -; J gene: TRBJ2-5; CDR3 DNA: TGTGCCACCAGTGATTTGACCGGGTACCAAGAGACCCAGTACTTC; CDR3 protein: CATSDLTGYQETQYF
clone size: -; V gene: TRBV6-5; D gene: -; J gene: TRBJ2-7; CDR3 DNA: TGTGCCAGCAGTTCCAGGGGCCTCCAGAGATTCGGCGAGCAGTACTTC; CDR3 protein: CASSSRGLQRFGEQYF
clone size: few; V gene: TRBV7-9; D gene: TRBD2; J gene: TRBJ2-7; CDR3 DNA: TGTGCCAGCAGCTTATTCGGGACTAGCGGGAGTTTCGGCCTCGAGCAGTACTTC; CDR3 protein: CASSLFGTSGSFGLEQYF
clone size: -; V gene: TRBV3-1/TRBV3-2; D gene: -; J gene: TRBJ1-5; CDR3 DNA: TGTGCCAGCAGCCAAGGTTTAGAGTATAGCAATCAGCCCCAGCATTTT; CDR3 protein: CASSQGLEYSNQPQHF
clone size: -; V gene: TRBV2; D gene: TRBD1; J gene: TRBJ1-2; CDR3 DNA: TGTGCCAGCAGAGGACAGGCTAACTATGGCTACACCTTC; CDR3 protein: CASRGQANYGYTF
clone size: -; V gene: TRBV11-2; D gene: -; J gene: TRBJ2-6; CDR3 DNA: TGTGCCAGCAGCTTAGGAATGGAATACAGGAGCTCTGGGGCCAACGTCCTGACTTTC; CDR3 protein: CASSLGMEYRSSGANVLTF
clone size: -; V gene: TRBV4-2; D gene: TRBD2; J gene: TRBJ2-3; CDR3 DNA: TGTGCCAGCAGCCGCCTATTAGCGGGAGCGGGAACAGATACGCAGTATTTT; CDR3 protein: CASSRLLAGAGTDTQYF
clone size: -; V gene: TRBV28; D gene: -; J gene: TRBJ1-1; CDR3 DNA: TGTGCCAGCAGTTTGTTACAGGGATCTGAAGCTTTCTTT; CDR3 protein: CASSLLQGSEAFF
clone size: -; V gene: TRBV6-5; D gene: TRBD2; J gene: TRBJ2-7; CDR3 DNA: TGTGCCAGCAGGAGGAGGGGACTAGCGGCCTACGAGCAGTACTTC; CDR3 protein: CASRRRGLAAYEQYF